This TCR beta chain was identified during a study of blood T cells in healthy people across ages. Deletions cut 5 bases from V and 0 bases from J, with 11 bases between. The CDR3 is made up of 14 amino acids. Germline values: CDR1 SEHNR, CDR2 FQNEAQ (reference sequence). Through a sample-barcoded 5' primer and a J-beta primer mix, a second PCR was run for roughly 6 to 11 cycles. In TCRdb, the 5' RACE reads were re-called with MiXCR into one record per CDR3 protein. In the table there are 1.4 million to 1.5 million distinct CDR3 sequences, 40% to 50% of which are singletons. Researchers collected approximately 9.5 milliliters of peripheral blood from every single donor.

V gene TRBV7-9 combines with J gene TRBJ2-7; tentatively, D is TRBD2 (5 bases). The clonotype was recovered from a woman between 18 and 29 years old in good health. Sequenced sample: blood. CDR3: CASSISGGSYEQYF. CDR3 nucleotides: TGTGCCAGCAGCATCAGCGGAGGCTCCTACGAGCAGTACTTC.